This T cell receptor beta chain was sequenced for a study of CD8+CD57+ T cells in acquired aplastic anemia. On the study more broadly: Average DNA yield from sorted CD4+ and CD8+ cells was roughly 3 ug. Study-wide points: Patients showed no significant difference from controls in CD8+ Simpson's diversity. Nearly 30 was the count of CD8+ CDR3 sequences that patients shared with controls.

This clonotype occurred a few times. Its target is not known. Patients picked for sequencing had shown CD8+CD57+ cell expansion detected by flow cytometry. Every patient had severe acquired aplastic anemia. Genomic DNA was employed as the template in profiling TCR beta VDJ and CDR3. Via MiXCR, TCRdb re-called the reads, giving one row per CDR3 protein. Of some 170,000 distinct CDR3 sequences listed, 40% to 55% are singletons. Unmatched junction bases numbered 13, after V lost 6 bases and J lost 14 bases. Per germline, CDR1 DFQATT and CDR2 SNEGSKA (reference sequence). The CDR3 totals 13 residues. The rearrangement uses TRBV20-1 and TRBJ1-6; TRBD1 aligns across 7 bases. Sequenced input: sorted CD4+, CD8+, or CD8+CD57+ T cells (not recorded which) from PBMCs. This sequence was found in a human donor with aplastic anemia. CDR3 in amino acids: CSAPTGALEALHF. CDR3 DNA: TGCAGTGCGCCTACAGGGGCGCTAGAGGCCCTCCACTTT.